This T cell receptor (beta chain) was identified in a study of technical replicates of blood from a handful of donors. This CDR3 is 13 amino acids long. V was clipped by 4 bases and J by 7 bases; unmatched bases: 4. Per the germline V gene, CDR1 is LNHDA and CDR2 is SQIVND (reference sequence). TCRdb's copy holds only in-frame clones and misses some; the assay was immunoSEQ multiplex PCR. The table lists about 100,000 clones, over 90% of them singletons. The specimen sequenced was T cells isolated from PBMCs. The source of this sequence is a human donor in good health. J is TRBJ1-2 and V is TRBV19; 9 bases are a match to TRBD1. CDR3 sequence: CASSTGQGFGYTF. CDR3 nucleotides: TGTGCCAGTAGTACTGGACAGGGGTTTGGCTACACCTTC.